These T cell receptor beta chains were read from a single sample in a study of T cell responses to AZD1222 COVID-19 vaccine. Assay: immunoSEQ multiplex PCR; the TCRdb copy retains only in-frame clones and omits some. The sample lists around 150,000 clones, 92% occurring once. The sequencing used peripheral blood, collected 28 days after the second AZD1222 dose. Receptors originate from an adult who received the AZD1222 COVID-19 vaccine. Both conserved end residues are part of each CDR3. A D gene is named only where the DNA matches it firmly. Clone size, where shown, is once, few, many, or a class for clones that have expanded.

j_call clone_size d_call v_call cdr3_aa cdr3_nt
TRBJ2-1 . . TRBV10-3 CAISPGGVNEQFF TGTGCCATCAGCCCAGGGGGGGTCAATGAGCAGTTCTTC
TRBJ2-7 . TRBD1 TRBV29-1 CSVEGWDRESSYEQYF TGCAGCGTTGAAGGCTGGGACAGGGAGAGCTCCTACGAGCAGTACTTC
TRBJ1-4 . TRBD1 TRBV9 CASSARHRGVGEKLFF TGTGCCAGCAGCGCCAGACACAGGGGCGTCGGTGAAAAACTGTTTTTT
TRBJ1-1 . . TRBV19 CASSSSVVTEAFF TGTGCCAGTAGTAGCTCAGTAGTGACTGAAGCTTTCTTT
TRBJ2-2 . TRBD2 TRBV7-9 CASSLARGDTGELFF TGTGCCAGCAGCTTGGCTCGGGGGGACACCGGGGAGCTGTTTTTT
TRBJ2-7 . . TRBV10-2 CASSQGTYEQYF TGCGCCAGCAGCCAGGGTACCTACGAGCAGTACTTC
TRBJ1-1 few . TRBV7-3 CASSLRKNTEAFF TGTGCCAGCAGCTTGAGAAAGAACACTGAAGCTTTCTTT
TRBJ2-5 . TRBD1 TRBV19 CASTDRGKETQYF TGTGCCAGTACGGACAGGGGGAAGGAGACCCAGTACTTC
TRBJ1-5 . . TRBV19 CASSGLNQPQHF TGTGCCAGTAGTGGTCTTAATCAGCCCCAGCATTTT
TRBJ1-2 . . TRBV12-3/TRBV12-4 CASSPENGDGYTF TGTGCCAGCAGTCCGGAGAACGGAGATGGCTACACCTTC
TRBJ2-5 . TRBD1 TRBV6-5 CASILPGQRETQYF TGTGCCAGCATTCTACCGGGACAGAGGGAGACCCAGTACTTC
TRBJ2-5 . . TRBV6-5 CASTQGGETQYF TGTGCCAGCACTCAGGGTGGAGAGACCCAGTACTTC
TRBJ2-2 . TRBD2 TRBV7-9 CASTKAGGPPGELFF TGTGCCAGCACTAAGGCGGGGGGCCCCCCCGGGGAGCTGTTTTTT
TRBJ1-1 . . TRBV6-5 CASRWGEGRTEAFF TGTGCCAGCAGGTGGGGGGAAGGGCGGACTGAAGCTTTCTTT
TRBJ1-2 . . TRBV27 CASRAGGQIGYGYTF TGTGCCAGCAGGGCGGGGGGGCAGATCGGCTATGGCTACACCTTC
TRBJ1-2 . TRBD1 TRBV27 CASSLTGGLGYGYTF TGTGCCAGCAGTCTTACAGGGGGCTTGGGGTATGGCTACACCTTC
TRBJ1-2 . . TRBV19 CASSIGGASVWGYTF TGTGCCAGTAGTATTGGGGGGGCATCAGTATGGGGCTACACCTTC
TRBJ1-1 . . TRBV6-5 CASSWQGGAEAFF TGTGCCAGCAGTTGGCAGGGAGGGGCTGAAGCTTTCTTT
TRBJ2-2 . . TRBV14 CASSQLWRGDRRGELFF TGTGCCAGCAGCCAACTCTGGAGGGGCGACCGGCGCGGGGAGCTGTTTTTT
TRBJ2-2 . . TRBV5-1 CASRGTSTTGELFF TGCGCCAGCAGAGGGACATCGACCACCGGGGAGCTGTTTTTT
TRBJ1-1 few . TRBV29-1 CSFRVLAEAFF TGCAGCTTCCGAGTGCTGGCTGAAGCTTTCTTT
TRBJ1-5 . . TRBV4-2 CASSQVTSNQPQHF TGTGCCAGCAGCCAAGTAACTAGCAATCAGCCCCAGCATTTT
TRBJ1-5 . . TRBV5-6 CASSAGNNQPQHF TGTGCCAGCAGCGCGGGGAATAATCAGCCCCAGCATTTT
TRBJ2-1 . . TRBV6-2/TRBV6-3 CASSFGAYPSEFF TGTGCCAGCAGTTTCGGGGCTTATCCCAGCGAGTTCTTC
TRBJ2-3 . TRBD1 TRBV18 CASSNLGTGNTDTQYF TGTGCCAGCTCGAACCTCGGGACAGGGAACACAGATACGCAGTATTTT
TRBJ2-2 once TRBD1 TRBV29-1 CSVEGTGGAGELFF TGCAGCGTCGAAGGGACAGGGGGTGCCGGGGAGCTGTTTTTT
TRBJ1-1 . . TRBV5-1 CASSLGQGGNTEAFF TGCGCCAGCAGCTTGGGGCAGGGTGGGAACACTGAAGCTTTCTTT
TRBJ1-6 . TRBD1 TRBV5-1 CASSPHGTDNSPLHF TGCGCCAGCAGCCCCCACGGGACAGATAATTCACCCCTCCACTTT
TRBJ2-7 . . TRBV4-1 CASSQPGPYEQYF TGCGCCAGCAGCCAACCAGGTCCCTACGAGCAGTACTTC
TRBJ1-4 . TRBD1 TRBV15 CATSVGGPGGEDEKLFF TGTGCCACCAGCGTTGGAGGACCAGGGGGCGAAGATGAAAAACTGTTTTTT
TRBJ1-6 . TRBD1 TRBV25-1 CASSEYTQGAYSPLHF TGTGCCAGCAGTGAATATACCCAGGGGGCATATTCACCCCTCCACTTT
TRBJ1-4 . . TRBV7-9 CASSLGAAGEKLFF TGTGCCAGCAGCTTAGGGGCGGCGGGCGAAAAACTGTTTTTT
TRBJ2-7 once . TRBV2 CASSGAAEQYF TGTGCCAGCAGTGGGGCGGCGGAGCAGTACTTC
TRBJ2-2 . . TRBV10-2 CASSEVGGANTGELFF TGCGCCAGCAGTGAAGTGGGGGGAGCAAACACCGGGGAGCTGTTTTTT
TRBJ1-2 . . TRBV18 CASSPGDSLLNTF TGTGCCAGCTCACCGGGGGACTCCCTCTTGAACACCTTC
TRBJ2-1 . TRBD1 TRBV6-5 CASSYRDRVYNEQFF TGTGCCAGCAGTTACAGGGACAGGGTCTACAATGAGCAGTTCTTC
TRBJ2-2 . . TRBV25-1 CASSLRPNTGELFF TGTGCCAGCAGTTTGAGGCCGAACACCGGGGAGCTGTTTTTT
TRBJ2-2 . . TRBV20-1 CSVSELGELFF TGCAGTGTCTCCGAGCTCGGGGAGCTGTTTTTT
TRBJ2-2 . . TRBV7-2 CASSRGGTSNTGELFF TGTGCCAGCAGCCGGGGCGGGACTTCGAACACCGGGGAGCTGTTTTTT
TRBJ2-6 . . TRBV5-1 CASSLALLGSGANVLTF TGCGCCAGCAGCTTGGCCCTCTTGGGGTCTGGGGCCAACGTCCTGACTTTC
TRBJ2-2 . . TRBV9 CASSVAGELFF TGTGCCAGCAGCGTAGCCGGGGAGCTGTTTTTT
TRBJ2-7 . TRBD1 TRBV6-5 CATRQGKDEQYF TGTGCCACCAGACAGGGGAAAGACGAGCAGTACTTC
TRBJ1-5 . TRBD1 TRBV19 CASSIGQGAGNQPQHF TGTGCCAGTAGTATAGGGCAGGGGGCCGGCAATCAGCCCCAGCATTTT
TRBJ1-1 once . TRBV5-6 CASSLNRDTEAFF TGTGCCAGCAGCTTGAACAGGGACACTGAAGCTTTCTTT
TRBJ1-6 . . TRBV5-1 CASSLVGSNSPLHF TGCGCCAGCAGCTTGGTGGGCAGTAATTCACCCCTCCACTTT
TRBJ1-4 . . TRBV3-1/TRBV3-2 CASSFPGGASEKLFF TGTGCCAGCAGCTTCCCGGGTGGGGCCAGTGAAAAACTGTTTTTT
TRBJ1-5 . TRBD1 TRBV6-5 CASSSGTDYSNQPQHF TGTGCCAGCAGTTCTGGGACAGACTATAGCAATCAGCCCCAGCATTTT
TRBJ1-1 . . TRBV19 CASSIPLQGGKKPEAFF TGTGCCAGTAGTATTCCCCTACAGGGAGGAAAAAAACCTGAAGCTTTCTTT
TRBJ1-1 . . TRBV6-5 CASSFNMGGFNTEAFF TGTGCCAGCAGTTTTAACATGGGTGGGTTTAACACTGAAGCTTTCTTT
TRBJ1-2 . . TRBV6-5 CASSWVQGGNYGYTF TGTGCCAGCAGTTGGGTTCAGGGAGGCAACTATGGCTACACCTTC
TRBJ1-1 . . TRBV18 CASSPPGTGNTEAFF TGTGCCAGCTCACCCCCCGGGACGGGGAACACTGAAGCTTTCTTT
TRBJ1-1 . . TRBV7-2 CASSLVLSWEQVTEAFF TGTGCCAGCAGCTTAGTTTTAAGTTGGGAGCAGGTCACTGAAGCTTTCTTT
TRBJ1-6 . . TRBV3-1/TRBV3-2 CASSQGSNSPLHF TGTGCCAGCAGCCAGGGATCAAATTCACCCCTCCACTTT
TRBJ1-6 . . TRBV5-5 CASSLVLDNSPLHF TGTGCCAGCAGCTTGGTGCTTGATAATTCACCCCTCCACTTT
TRBJ1-1 . . TRBV3-1/TRBV3-2 CASSQVRRTEAFF TGTGCCAGCAGCCAAGTAAGGAGGACTGAAGCTTTCTTT
TRBJ2-1 . . TRBV25-1 CASSHGRASYNEQFF TGTGCCAGCAGCCATGGTCGGGCCAGTTACAATGAGCAGTTCTTC
TRBJ1-4 . . TRBV27 CASSLVGLGDEKLFF TGTGCCAGCAGTTTAGTGGGGCTAGGAGATGAAAAACTGTTTTTT
TRBJ1-1 . . TRBV5-1 CASRLTGAEAFF TGCGCCAGCAGACTTACGGGAGCTGAAGCTTTCTTT
TRBJ1-6 . . TRBV5-4 CASSLDRVARSPLHF TGTGCCAGCAGCTTGGACAGGGTCGCAAGATCACCCCTCCACTTT
TRBJ1-1 . . TRBV27 CASSSAGASTEAFF TGTGCCAGCAGTTCCGCAGGGGCAAGCACTGAAGCTTTCTTT